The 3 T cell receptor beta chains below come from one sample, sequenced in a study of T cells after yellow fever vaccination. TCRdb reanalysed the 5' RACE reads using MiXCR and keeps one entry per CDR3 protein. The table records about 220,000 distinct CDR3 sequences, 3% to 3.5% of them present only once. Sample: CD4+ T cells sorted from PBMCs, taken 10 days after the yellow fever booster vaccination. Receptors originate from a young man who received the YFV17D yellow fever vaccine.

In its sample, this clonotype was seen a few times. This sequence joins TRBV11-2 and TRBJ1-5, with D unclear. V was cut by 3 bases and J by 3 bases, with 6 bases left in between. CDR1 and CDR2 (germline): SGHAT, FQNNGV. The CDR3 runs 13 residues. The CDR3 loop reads CASSLSDNQPQHF. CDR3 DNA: TGTGCCAGCAGCTTGTCAGACAATCAGCCCCAGCATTTT. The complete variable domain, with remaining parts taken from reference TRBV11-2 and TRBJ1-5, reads EAGVAQSPRYKIIEKRQSVAFWCNPISGHATLYWYQQILGQGPKLLIQFQNNGVVDDSQLPKDRFSAERLKGVDSTLKIQPAKLEDSAVYLCASSLSDNQPQHFGDGTRLSIL.

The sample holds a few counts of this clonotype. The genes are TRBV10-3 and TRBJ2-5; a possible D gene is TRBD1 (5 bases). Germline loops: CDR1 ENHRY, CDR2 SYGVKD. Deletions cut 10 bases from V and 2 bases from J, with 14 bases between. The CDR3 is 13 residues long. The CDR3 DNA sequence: TGTGCCAGTATGACAGTGGAACAAGAGACCCAGTACTTC. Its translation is CASMTVEQETQYF.

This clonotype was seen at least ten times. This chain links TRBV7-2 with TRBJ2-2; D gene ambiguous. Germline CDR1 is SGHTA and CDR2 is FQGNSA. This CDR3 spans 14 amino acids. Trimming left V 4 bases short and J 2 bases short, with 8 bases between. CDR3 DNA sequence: TGTGCCAGCAGCTCGGGCCGTAACACCGGGGAGCTGTTTTTT. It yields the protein CASSSGRNTGELFF.